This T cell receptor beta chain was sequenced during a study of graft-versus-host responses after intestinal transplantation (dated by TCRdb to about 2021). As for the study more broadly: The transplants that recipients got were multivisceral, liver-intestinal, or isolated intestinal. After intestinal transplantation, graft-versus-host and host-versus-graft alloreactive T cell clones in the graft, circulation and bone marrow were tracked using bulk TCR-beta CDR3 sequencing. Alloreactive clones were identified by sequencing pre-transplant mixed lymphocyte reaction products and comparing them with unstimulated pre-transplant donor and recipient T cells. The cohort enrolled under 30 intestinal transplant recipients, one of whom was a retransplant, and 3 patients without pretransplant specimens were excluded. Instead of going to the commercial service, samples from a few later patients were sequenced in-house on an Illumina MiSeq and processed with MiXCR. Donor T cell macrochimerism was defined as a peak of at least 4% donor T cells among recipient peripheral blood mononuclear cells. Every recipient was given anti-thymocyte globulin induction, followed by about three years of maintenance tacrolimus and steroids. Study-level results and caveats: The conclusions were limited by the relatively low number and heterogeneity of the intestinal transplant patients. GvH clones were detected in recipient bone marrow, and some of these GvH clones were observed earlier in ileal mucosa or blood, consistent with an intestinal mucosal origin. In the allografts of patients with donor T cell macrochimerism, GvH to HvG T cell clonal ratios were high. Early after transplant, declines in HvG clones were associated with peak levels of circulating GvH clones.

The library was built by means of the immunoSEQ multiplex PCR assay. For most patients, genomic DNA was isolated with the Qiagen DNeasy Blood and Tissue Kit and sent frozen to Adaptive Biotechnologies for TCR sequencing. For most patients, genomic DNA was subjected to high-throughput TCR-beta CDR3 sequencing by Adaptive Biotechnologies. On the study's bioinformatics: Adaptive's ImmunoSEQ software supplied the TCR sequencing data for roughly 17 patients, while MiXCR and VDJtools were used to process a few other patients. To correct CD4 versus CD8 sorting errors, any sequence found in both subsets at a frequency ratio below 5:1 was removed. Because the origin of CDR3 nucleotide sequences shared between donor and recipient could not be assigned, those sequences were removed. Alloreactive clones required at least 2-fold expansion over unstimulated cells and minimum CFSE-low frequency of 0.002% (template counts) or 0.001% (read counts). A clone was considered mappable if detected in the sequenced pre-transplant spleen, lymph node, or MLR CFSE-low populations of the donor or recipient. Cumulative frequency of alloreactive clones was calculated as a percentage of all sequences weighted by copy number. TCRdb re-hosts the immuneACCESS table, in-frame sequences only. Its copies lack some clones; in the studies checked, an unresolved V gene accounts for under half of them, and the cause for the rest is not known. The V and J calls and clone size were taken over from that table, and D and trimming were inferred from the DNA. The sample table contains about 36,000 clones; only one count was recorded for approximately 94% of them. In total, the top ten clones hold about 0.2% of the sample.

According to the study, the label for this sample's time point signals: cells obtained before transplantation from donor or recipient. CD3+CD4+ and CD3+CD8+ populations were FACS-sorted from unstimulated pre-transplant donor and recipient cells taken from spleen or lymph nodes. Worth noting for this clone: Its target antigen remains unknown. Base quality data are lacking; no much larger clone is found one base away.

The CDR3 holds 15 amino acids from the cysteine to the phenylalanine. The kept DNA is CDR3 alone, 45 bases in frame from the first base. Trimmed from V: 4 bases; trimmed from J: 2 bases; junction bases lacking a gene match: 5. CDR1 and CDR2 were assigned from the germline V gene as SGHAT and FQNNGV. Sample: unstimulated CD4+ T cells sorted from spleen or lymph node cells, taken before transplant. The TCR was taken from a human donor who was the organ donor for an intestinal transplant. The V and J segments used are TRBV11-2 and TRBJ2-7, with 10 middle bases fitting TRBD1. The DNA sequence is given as TGTGCCAGCAGCTACGGGACAGGGGACACCTACGAGCAGTACTTC. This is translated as CASSYGTGDTYEQYF.